A selection of T cell receptor beta chains follows, all from one sample in a study of tumor and adjacent non-tumor tissue in lung cancer. One entry per CDR3 protein, called by TCRdb with MiXCR from the multiplex PCR reads. The sample has 120,000 or so distinct CDR3 sequences; around three fifths are singletons. Material for sequencing was lung tumor tissue. These TCRs come from a man aged 25-45 years with non-small cell lung cancer. The CDR3 runs from the conserved cysteine through the conserved F or W. The D gene is left open where the match is weak. Part of the rows lack a size; the others show once, few, many or a class for expanded clones.

clone size: -
D gene: TRBD1
J gene: TRBJ2-1
V gene: TRBV29-1
CDR3 protein: CSVAYRGASNEQFF
CDR3 DNA: TGCAGCGTCGCATACAGGGGCGCGTCCAATGAGCAGTTCTTC

clone size: -
D gene: TRBD2
J gene: TRBJ2-3
V gene: TRBV19
CDR3 protein: CASRTSGDTQYF
CDR3 DNA: TGTGCCAGTCGGACTAGCGGGGATACGCAGTATTTT

clone size: medium-sized
D gene: -
J gene: TRBJ2-1
V gene: TRBV11-2
CDR3 protein: CASSRGYNEQFF
CDR3 DNA: TGTGCCAGCAGTCGGGGCTACAATGAGCAGTTCTTC

clone size: -
D gene: -
J gene: TRBJ2-2
V gene: TRBV11-2
CDR3 protein: CTSSLGSANTGELFF
CDR3 DNA: TGTACCAGCAGCTTAGGGTCCGCGAACACCGGGGAGCTGTTTTTT

clone size: -
D gene: TRBD1
J gene: TRBJ1-2
V gene: TRBV6-5
CDR3 protein: CASSQDRIYGYTF
CDR3 DNA: TGTGCCAGCAGTCAGGACAGGATCTATGGCTACACCTTC

clone size: -
D gene: -
J gene: TRBJ2-1
V gene: TRBV11-3
CDR3 protein: CASNFGPYNEQFF
CDR3 DNA: TGTGCCAGCAACTTCGGACCGTACAATGAGCAGTTCTTC

clone size: many
D gene: -
J gene: TRBJ2-3
V gene: TRBV29-1
CDR3 protein: CSVRTDTDTQYF
CDR3 DNA: TGCAGCGTTAGGACTGACACAGATACGCAGTATTTT

clone size: many
D gene: TRBD1
J gene: TRBJ2-3
V gene: TRBV5-1
CDR3 protein: CASSPGTVSTDTQYF
CDR3 DNA: TGCGCCAGCAGCCCTGGGACAGTTAGCACAGATACGCAGTATTTT

clone size: many
D gene: -
J gene: TRBJ2-3
V gene: TRBV6-2/TRBV6-3
CDR3 protein: CASTSTTSTDTQYF
CDR3 DNA: TGTGCCAGCACTTCGACAACCAGCACAGATACGCAGTATTTT

clone size: -
D gene: -
J gene: TRBJ1-4
V gene: TRBV11-1
CDR3 protein: CASSQRQNANEKLFF
CDR3 DNA: TGTGCCAGTAGCCAAAGACAGAATGCGAATGAAAAACTGTTTTTT

clone size: many
D gene: -
J gene: TRBJ2-5
V gene: TRBV6-2/TRBV6-3
CDR3 protein: CASSDLTKGGETQYF
CDR3 DNA: TGTGCCAGCAGTGACCTAACGAAGGGGGGTGAGACCCAGTACTTC

clone size: -
D gene: TRBD1
J gene: TRBJ2-7
V gene: TRBV11-3
CDR3 protein: CASSGSRGPGEQYF
CDR3 DNA: TGTGCCAGCAGCGGAAGTAGGGGGCCGGGCGAGCAGTACTTC

clone size: -
D gene: -
J gene: TRBJ2-2
V gene: TRBV11-3
CDR3 protein: CARKGGSNTRELFF
CDR3 DNA: TGTGCCAGGAAGGGCGGATCGAACACCAGGGAGCTGTTTTTT

clone size: -
D gene: TRBD1
J gene: TRBJ2-2
V gene: TRBV18
CDR3 protein: CASSLAVPGQANTGELFF
CDR3 DNA: TGTGCCAGCTCACTGGCGGTACCGGGACAGGCGAACACCGGGGAGCTATTTTTT